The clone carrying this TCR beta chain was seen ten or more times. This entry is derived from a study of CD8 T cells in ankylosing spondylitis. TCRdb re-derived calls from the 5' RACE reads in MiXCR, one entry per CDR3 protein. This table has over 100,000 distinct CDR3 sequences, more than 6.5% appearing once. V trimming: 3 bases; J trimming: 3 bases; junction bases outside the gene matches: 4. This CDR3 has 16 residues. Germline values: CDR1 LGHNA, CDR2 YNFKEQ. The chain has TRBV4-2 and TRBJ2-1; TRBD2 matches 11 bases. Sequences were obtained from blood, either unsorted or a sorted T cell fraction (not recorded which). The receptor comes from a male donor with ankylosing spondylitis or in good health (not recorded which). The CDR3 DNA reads TGTGCCAGCAGCCAGGACGGGACTAGCGGCTACAATGAGCAGTTCTTC. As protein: CASSQDGTSGYNEQFF.